These 25 T cell receptor beta chains came from one sample sequenced in a study of shared clonotypes between healthy human individuals. The protocol was immunoSEQ multiplex PCR, while the TCRdb copy is restricted to in-frame clones and leaves out a portion. The sample holds around 2.5 million clones, roughly 93% seen once. Material: naive CD4+ T cells from PBMCs. Subset noted: CD45RA+ positively selected. These receptors were obtained from a man aged 18 to 30 in good health. Some clones in this sample may be carry-over from other donors' samples.

The gene calls are TRBV27 and TRBJ2-3; D perhaps matches TRBD1 (5 bases). The CDR3 runs to 13 residues. The germline gives CDR1 MNHEY, CDR2 SMNVEV (reference sequence). The V end lost 8 bases, the J end lost 2 bases, and 11 bases lay between the germline ends. CDR3 loop: CASLRQNTDTQYF. DNA for the CDR3: TGTGCCAGCTTGAGACAGAACACAGATACGCAGTATTTT.

The chain couples TRBV1 to TRBJ2-2; TRBD2 is the table's D call, not checked against the DNA. TRBV1 is reported as a pseudogene. The CDR3 is 17 amino acids. DNA for the CDR3: TGCACCAGCAGCTCTTGGGCACTAGCGGGAAACACCGGGGAGCTGTTTTTT. This codes for CTSSSWALAGNTGELFF.

The chain carries TRBV5-6 and TRBJ2-1, with 8 bases identical to TRBD2. V dropped 1 base and J dropped 6; count of bases not matched to a gene: 6. Germline CDR1 is SGHDT and CDR2 is YYEEEE. The CDR3 has 15 residues. The chain's CDR3 is CASSLSLAAVNEQFF. The CDR3 DNA is TGTGCCAGCAGCTTGTCACTAGCGGCCGTCAATGAGCAGTTCTTC.

This rearrangement joins TRBV19 to TRBJ1-5, with 12 bases that match TRBD1. Germline CDR1 LNHDA, CDR2 SQIVND (reference sequence). V was pared by 4 bases and J by 1 base, with 20 bases of the junction left unmatched. This CDR3 region has 22 residues. CDR3 sequence reads: CASSTEGQGARVWVQSNQPQHF. The DNA of the CDR3 is TGTGCCAGTAGTACAGAGGGACAGGGGGCGCGAGTGTGGGTCCAGAGCAATCAGCCCCAGCATTTT. The entire variable domain, with the rest obtained from reference TRBV19 and TRBJ1-5, is as follows: DGGITQSPKYLFRKEGQNVTLSCEQNLNHDAMYWYRQDPGQGLRLIYYSQIVNDFQKGDIAEGYSVSREKKESFPLTVTSAQKNPTAFYLCASSTEGQGARVWVQSNQPQHFGDGTRLSIL.

The chain combines TRBV7-2 with TRBJ1-1; maybe TRBD1 (6 bases). This CDR3 region has 12 residues. The V end lost 5 bases, the J end lost 9 bases, and 13 bases lay between the germline ends. CDR1 and CDR2 (germline): SGHTA, FQGNSA. The CDR3 DNA reads as TGTGCCAGCAGCCAGGCGGGGACAAAAGCTTTCTTT. Its protein is CASSQAGTKAFF. The variable domain in full, with the rest retrieved from reference TRBV7-2 and TRBJ1-1, is GAGVSQSPSNKVTEKGKDVELRCDPISGHTALYWYRQSLGQGLEFLIYFQGNSAPDKSGLPSDRFSAERTGGSVSTLTIQRTQQEDSAVYLCASSQAGTKAFFGQGTRLTVV.

This chain connects TRBV6-6 to TRBJ2-5; 9 bases line up with TRBD1. This CDR3 spans 14 amino acids. V was clipped by 7 bases and J by 5 bases; unmatched bases: 8. Germline CDR1 is MNHNY and CDR2 is SVGAGI (reference sequence). The CDR3 reads CASISGQGTETQYF. The CDR3 bases are TGTGCCAGCATCTCAGGACAGGGGACGGAGACCCAGTACTTC.

V is TRBV4-3 and J is TRBJ1-4; D gene uncertain. Trimming took 0 bases from V and 0 from J, leaving 11 bases between them. The CDR3 extends over 17 amino acids. Germline-derived CDR1 and CDR2 are LGHNA and YSLEER. The CDR3 reads CASSQEGWFTTNEKLFF. DNA for the CDR3: TGCGCCAGCAGCCAAGAGGGTTGGTTTACAACTAATGAAAAACTGTTTTTT.

J is TRBJ1-2 and V is TRBV2; 7 bases map to TRBD1. Germline V gene sequence: CDR1 SNHLY, CDR2 FYNNEI. This CDR3 has 14 amino acids. With V trimmed by 3 bases and J by 9 bases, 10 bases remained unmatched. The CDR3 DNA sequence: TGTGCCAGCAGTGAGGAGTCAGGGGGTTTTAGCTACACCTTC. Amino acid sequence: CASSEESGGFSYTF. Using reference TRBV2 and TRBJ1-2 for the parts outside the CDR3, the full variable domain is EPEVTQTPSHQVTQMGQEVILRCVPISNHLYFYWYRQILGQKVEFLVSFYNNEISEKSEIFDDQFSVERPDGSNFTLKIRSTKLEDSAMYFCASSEESGGFSYTFGSGTRLTVV.

The V call is TRBV14, the J call TRBJ2-2; 9 bases are shared with TRBD1. CDR3 length equals 15 residues. Losses at the gene ends were 4 bases for V and 3 bases for J; bases not matched to a gene: 3. Germline assignment: CDR1 SGHDN and CDR2 FVKESK. CDR3 loop: CASSLRQGDTGELFF. CDR3 sequence (DNA): TGTGCCAGCAGCCTTCGACAGGGGGACACCGGGGAGCTGTTTTTT.

V and J are TRBV5-1 and TRBJ2-3; either TRBD1 or TRBD2 may supply D (5 bases each). The germline V and J ends were trimmed by 2 bases and 2 bases, with 12 bases remaining between them. The CDR3 sequence is 15 residues long. Germline values: CDR1 SGHRS, CDR2 YFSETQ. Here the CDR3 reads CASSFGADPTDTQYF. The CDR3 coding sequence is TGCGCCAGCAGCTTCGGGGCGGACCCCACAGATACGCAGTATTTT.

V gene TRBV28 combines with J gene TRBJ2-7; D is perhaps TRBD1 (5 bases). Germline-derived CDR1 and CDR2 are MDHEN and SYDVKM. V was pared by 6 bases and J by 1 base, with 13 bases between. The CDR3 loop spans 14 amino acids. In DNA, the CDR3 is TGTGCCAGCAGCTCCCCGACAGCATCCTACGAGCAGTACTTC. It translates to CASSSPTASYEQYF.

The V call is TRBV9, the J call TRBJ2-3, with D hard to call. Trimming removed 0 bases at V and 1 base at J, with 9 bases between. The length of the CDR3 is 15 residues. Looked up from germline, CDR1 is SGDLS and CDR2 is YYNGEE. CDR3: CASSVDRARTDTQYF. CDR3 DNA: TGTGCCAGCAGCGTAGACCGGGCCCGCACAGATACGCAGTATTTT.

The chain is built from TRBV27 and TRBJ2-3, with unresolved D. The V end lost 3 bases, the J end lost 2 bases, and 12 bases lay between the germline ends. Looked up from germline, CDR1 is MNHEY and CDR2 is SMNVEV (reference sequence). The CDR3 loop spans 15 amino acids. In DNA form, the CDR3 reads TGTGCCAGCAGTTTTGCCTCTCGGAACACAGATACGCAGTATTTT. The encoded protein is CASSFASRNTDTQYF.

CDR3 coding DNA: TGTGCCAGCAGCGTATCATCTCTGAGCTCTGGAAACACCATATATTTT. This sequence encodes CASSVSSLSSGNTIYF. The chain is built from TRBV9 and TRBJ1-3; D ambiguous. Trimming took 1 base from V and 0 from J, leaving 11 bases between them. Germline CDR1 SGDLS, CDR2 YYNGEE. This CDR3 is 16 amino acids long.

This sequence joins TRBV30 and TRBJ1-6; D is possibly TRBD1 (5 bases). Trimming stripped 8 bases from V and 3 bases from J, with 14 bases between. This CDR3 comprises 14 residues. CDR1 and CDR2 from the germline V gene are GTSNPN and SVGIG (reference sequence). CDR3 DNA sequence: TGTGCCGCCCTGCGGGGGGACTATAATTCACCCCTCCACTTT. Its translation is CAALRGDYNSPLHF.

The rearrangement uses TRBV7-3 and TRBJ2-1; D gene ambiguous. V shed 0 bases and J shed 3 bases, with 9 bases lying between them. CDR1 and CDR2 (germline): SGHTA, FQGTGA. This CDR3 comprises 15 residues. The CDR3 spells CASSLTNGRYNEQFF. Written as DNA, the CDR3 is TGTGCCAGCAGCTTAACGAACGGCCGCTACAATGAGCAGTTCTTC.

The CDR3 is CASSISSGTAYQETQYF. The CDR3 region has the DNA TGTGCCAGTAGTATATCCTCGGGGACAGCCTACCAAGAGACCCAGTACTTC. The V and J genes are TRBV19 and TRBJ2-5, with 7 bases that match TRBD1. V was clipped by 2 bases and J by 0 bases; unmatched bases: 9. This CDR3 comprises 17 residues. Germline V lookup: CDR1 LNHDA, CDR2 SQIVND (reference sequence). Full variable domain (missing parts from reference TRBV19 and TRBJ2-5): DGGITQSPKYLFRKEGQNVTLSCEQNLNHDAMYWYRQDPGQGLRLIYYSQIVNDFQKGDIAEGYSVSREKKESFPLTVTSAQKNPTAFYLCASSISSGTAYQETQYFGPGTRLLVL.

This clone was recorded once. J is TRBJ2-7 and V is TRBV28; TRBD1 matches at 11 bases. Germline CDR1 and CDR2: MDHEN and SYDVKM. V lost 6 bases and J lost 2; bases outside the gene matches: 3. The CDR3 length is 14 residues. The CDR3 nucleotides are TGTGCCAGCAGGGGACAGGGGGATACCTACGAGCAGTACTTC. It is translated as CASRGQGDTYEQYF.

The chain combines TRBV5-1 with TRBJ2-2; TRBD2 matches at 12 bases. With 1 base clipped from V and 6 bases from J, the junction kept 7 bases outside the gene matches. The germline CDR1 and CDR2 sequences are SGHRS and YFSETQ. This CDR3 is 17 amino acids long. The CDR3 bases are TGCGCCAGCAGCTTGACCCTAGCGGGAGGGTTGTCCGGGGAGCTGTTTTTT. Its translation is CASSLTLAGGLSGELFF. Combining the CDR3 with reference TRBV5-1 and TRBJ2-2 gives the whole variable domain KAGVTQTPRYLIKTRGQQVTLSCSPISGHRSVSWYQQTPGQGLQFLFEYFSETQRNKGNFPGRFSGRQFSNSRSEMNVSTLELGDSALYLCASSLTLAGGLSGELFFGEGSRLTVL.

This clone has just a few counts. Other DNA variants within this sample encode the same CDR3. J is TRBJ1-1 and V is TRBV9; D remains unclear. Germline V CDR1 and CDR2: SGDLS, YYNGEE. The CDR3 extends over 14 amino acids. Trimming removed 0 bases at V and 0 bases at J, with 6 bases between. The CDR3 spells CASSVGRVNTEAFF. The CDR3, as DNA: TGTGCCAGCAGCGTAGGGCGGGTGAACACTGAAGCTTTCTTT.

CDR3 nucleotide sequence: TGTGCCAGCGGACAAAACTATGGCTACACCTTC. It encodes CASGQNYGYTF. The V and J genes are TRBV6-1 and TRBJ1-2; tentative D call: TRBD1 (5 bases). In germline, CDR1 is MNHNS, CDR2 SASEGT. Trimming pared 8 bases from V and 2 bases from J, leaving 6 bases between. The CDR3 contains 11 residues.

This rearrangement joins TRBV7-6 to TRBJ2-2; D gene unclear. Trimming cost V 5 bases and J 6 bases, with 7 bases left between them. This CDR3 spans 12 amino acids. From germline, CDR1 is SGHVS and CDR2 FNYEAQ. This chain's CDR3 is CASSLLAGELFF. The CDR3 DNA follows: TGTGCCAGCAGCCTTTTGGCCGGGGAGCTGTTTTTT.

The chain is built from TRBV7-2 and TRBJ2-1, with 8 positions matching TRBD2. Germline V CDR1 and CDR2: SGHTA, FQGNSA. Trimming took 7 bases from V and 4 from J; bases not matched to a gene: 6. This CDR3 spans 14 amino acids. The CDR3 region has the DNA TGTGCCAGCAACCTAGCGGGCTTTTACAATGAGCAGTTCTTC. Protein sequence: CASNLAGFYNEQFF.

Remarks on this clone: This sample also contains other DNA sequences that code for the same CDR3. The rearrangement uses TRBV5-1 and TRBJ2-5; D ambiguous. V lost 1 base, J lost 1 base, and 5 bases lay in between. CDR3 length: 13 residues. Germline V gene sequence: CDR1 SGHRS, CDR2 YFSETQ. CDR3 DNA: TGCGCCAGCAGCTTGTTCGGCCAAGAGACCCAGTACTTC. Protein: CASSLFGQETQYF. Full variable domain (remainder filled in from reference TRBV5-1 and TRBJ2-5): KAGVTQTPRYLIKTRGQQVTLSCSPISGHRSVSWYQQTPGQGLQFLFEYFSETQRNKGNFPGRFSGRQFSNSRSEMNVSTLELGDSALYLCASSLFGQETQYFGPGTRLLVL.

The genes are TRBV5-5 and TRBJ2-7, with D perhaps TRBD2 (5 bases). This CDR3 region has 12 residues. CDR1 is SGHKS, CDR2 YYEKEE, per germline (reference sequence). V lost 5 bases, J lost 2 bases, and 8 bases lay in between. This CDR3 reads CASRDLTYEQYF. CDR3 nucleotide sequence: TGTGCCAGCAGGGACTTGACCTACGAGCAGTACTTC.